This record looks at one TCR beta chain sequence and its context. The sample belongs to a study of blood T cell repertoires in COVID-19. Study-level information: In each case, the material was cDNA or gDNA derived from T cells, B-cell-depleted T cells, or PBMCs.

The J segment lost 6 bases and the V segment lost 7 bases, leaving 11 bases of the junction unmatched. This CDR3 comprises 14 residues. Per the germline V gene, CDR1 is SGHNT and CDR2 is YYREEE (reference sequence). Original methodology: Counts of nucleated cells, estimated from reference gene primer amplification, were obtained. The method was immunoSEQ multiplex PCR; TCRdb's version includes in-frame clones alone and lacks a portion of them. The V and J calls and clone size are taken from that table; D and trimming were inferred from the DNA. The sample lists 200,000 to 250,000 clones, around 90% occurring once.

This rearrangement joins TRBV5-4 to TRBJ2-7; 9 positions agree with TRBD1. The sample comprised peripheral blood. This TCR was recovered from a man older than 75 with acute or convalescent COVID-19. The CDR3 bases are TGTGCCAGCCAAGAAGGAACAGGGGGCCTCGAGCAGTACTTC. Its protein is CASQEGTGGLEQYF.